What follows are 8 T cell receptor beta chains derived from one specimen sequenced in a study of OX40 agonist ivuxolimab in advanced cancers. Assay used: immunoSEQ multiplex PCR; TCRdb lists only in-frame clones, some missing. The table shows over 100,000 clones, with 85% to 90% occurring only once. The specimen was CD4+ or CD8+ T cells sorted from blood, collected in a trial of the OX40 agonist ivuxolimab. Receptors were obtained from an adult with an advanced solid tumor such as melanoma, head and neck, liver or kidney cancer.

The rearrangement links TRBV5-4 to TRBJ2-3; 7 bases are shared with TRBD1. The CDR3 has 15 residues. J gave up 2 bases and V 2 bases, and 5 bases lay outside the gene matches. Per germline, CDR1 SGHNT and CDR2 YYREEE (reference sequence). CDR3 residues: CASSLGQGDTDTQYF. The CDR3 DNA reads TGTGCCAGCAGCTTAGGCCAGGGGGACACAGATACGCAGTATTTT.

This clone was recorded only once. This chain joins TRBV5-1 and TRBJ1-1; D is uncertain. CDR1 is SGHRS and CDR2 is YFSETQ in the germline V gene. V was pared by 4 bases and J by 2 bases, with 9 bases between. The CDR3 sequence is 13 residues long. Here the CDR3 DNA reads TGCGCCAGCAGCCTAGAAAAAAACACTGAAGCTTTCTTT. Protein: CASSLEKNTEAFF.

This rearrangement joins TRBV4-1 to TRBJ2-7; no definite D call. Trimming left V 1 base short and J 0 bases short, with 10 bases between. The germline CDR1 and CDR2 sequences are MGHRA and YSYEKL. This CDR3 region has 15 residues. The CDR3 region has the DNA TGCGCCAGCAGCCAAGGCTCGTTTAGCTCCTACGAGCAGTACTTC. Its protein is CASSQGSFSSYEQYF.

The V and J genes are TRBV21-1 and TRBJ1-6; whether TRBD1, the table's D call, matches the DNA was not checked. TRBV21-1 is an annotated pseudogene. CDR3 length equals 19 residues. In nucleotides, the CDR3 is TGTGCCAGCAGCAATCCCCGCTACAGGGGCGAGAGCTATAATTCACCCCTCCACTTT. This codes for CASSNPRYRGESYNSPLHF.

The V call is TRBV4-3, the J call TRBJ2-1; the D is unclear. V lost 0 bases and J lost 4, with 10 bases in between. Germline-derived CDR1 and CDR2 are LGHNA and YSLEER. CDR3 length equals 15 residues. CDR3 loop: CASSQDFSRYNEQFF. Here the CDR3 DNA reads TGCGCCAGCAGCCAAGATTTTTCCAGATACAATGAGCAGTTCTTC.

The DNA for the CDR3 is TGTGCCAGCAGCGCCCGGGGGGGAGAGACCCAGTACTTC. Encoded protein: CASSARGGETQYF. The genes are TRBV7-2 and TRBJ2-5, with 8 bases that match TRBD2. Germline values: CDR1 SGHTA, CDR2 FQGNSA. V trimming: 5 bases; J trimming: 4 bases; junction bases outside the gene matches: 3. The CDR3 totals 13 residues.

The chain uses TRBV4-1 and TRBJ2-1; TRBD1 aligns across 9 bases. Germline V gene lookup returns CDR1 MGHRA and CDR2 YSYEKL. V lost 5 bases and J lost 4; bases outside the gene matches: 6. This CDR3 comprises 15 residues. The CDR3 is CASSKTGTGYNEQFF. The CDR3 DNA follows: TGCGCCAGCAGCAAGACCGGGACAGGGTACAATGAGCAGTTCTTC.

The chain joins TRBV30 to TRBJ2-7; D may be TRBD1 (5 bases). The CDR3 sequence is 15 residues long. Trimming stripped 3 bases from V and 2 bases from J, with 17 bases between. Germline assignment: CDR1 GTSNPN and CDR2 SVGIG (reference sequence). The chain's CDR3 is CAWSEGRVVPYEQYF. As DNA, the CDR3 is TGTGCCTGGAGCGAAGGCAGGGTCGTACCCTACGAGCAGTACTTC.